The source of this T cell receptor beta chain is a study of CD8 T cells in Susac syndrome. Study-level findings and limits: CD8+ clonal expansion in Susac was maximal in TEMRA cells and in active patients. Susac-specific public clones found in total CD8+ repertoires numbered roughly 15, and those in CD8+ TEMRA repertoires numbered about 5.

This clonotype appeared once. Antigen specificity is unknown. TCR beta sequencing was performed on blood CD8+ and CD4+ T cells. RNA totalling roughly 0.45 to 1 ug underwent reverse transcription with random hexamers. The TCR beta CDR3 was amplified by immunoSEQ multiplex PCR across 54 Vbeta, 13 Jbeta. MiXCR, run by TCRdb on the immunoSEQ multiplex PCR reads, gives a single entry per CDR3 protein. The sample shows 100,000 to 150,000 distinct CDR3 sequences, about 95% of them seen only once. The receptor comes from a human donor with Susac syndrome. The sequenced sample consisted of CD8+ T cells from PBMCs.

The CDR3: CASSPGQASNYGYTF. As DNA, the CDR3 is TGTGCCAGCAGCCCCGGACAGGCTTCTAACTATGGCTACACCTTC. The chain carries TRBV9 and TRBJ1-2; TRBD1 aligns across 7 bases. The CDR3 length is 15 residues. The germline V gene encodes CDR1 SGDLS and CDR2 YYNGEE. V lost 4 bases and J lost 0; bases outside the gene matches: 6. The full variable domain, with the rest looked up from reference TRBV9 and TRBJ1-2, is DSGVTQTPKHLITATGQRVTLRCSPRSGDLSVYWYQQSLDQGLQFLIQYYNGEERAKGNILERFSAQQFPDLHSELNLSSLELGDSALYFCASSPGQASNYGYTFGSGTRLTVV.